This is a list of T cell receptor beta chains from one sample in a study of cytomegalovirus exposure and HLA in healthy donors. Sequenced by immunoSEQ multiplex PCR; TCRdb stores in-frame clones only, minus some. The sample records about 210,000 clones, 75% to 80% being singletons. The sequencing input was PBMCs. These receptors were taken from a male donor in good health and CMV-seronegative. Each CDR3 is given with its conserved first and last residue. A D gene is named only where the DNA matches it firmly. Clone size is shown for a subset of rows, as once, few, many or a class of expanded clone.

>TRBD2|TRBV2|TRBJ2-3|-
TGTGCCAGCAGCGTTACTAGCGGAGGGGCAGATACGCAGTATTTT
CASSVTSGGADTQYF
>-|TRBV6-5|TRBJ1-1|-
TGTGCCAGCAGTTACTCCGGGAGGGAAAACACTGAAGCTTTCTTT
CASSYSGRENTEAFF
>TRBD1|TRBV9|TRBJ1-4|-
TGTGCCAGCAGCGAGGACAGGGGGCCGGGGGGTCCAAAACTGTTTTTT
CASSEDRGPGGPKLFF
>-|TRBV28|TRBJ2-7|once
TGTGCCAGCAGGCCCCCGACAGGAACCTACGAGCAGTACTTC
CASRPPTGTYEQYF
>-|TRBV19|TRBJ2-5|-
TGTGCCAGTAATTATCGGGGGACGGTCCAAGAGACCCAGTACTTC
CASNYRGTVQETQYF
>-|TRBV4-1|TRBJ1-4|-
TGCGCCAGCAGCCAATTTTCCGGGACTTATAATGAAAAACTGTTTTTT
CASSQFSGTYNEKLFF
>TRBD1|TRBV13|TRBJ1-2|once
TGTGCCAGCAGCTTAGGGACAGGGAACTATGGCTACACCTTC
CASSLGTGNYGYTF
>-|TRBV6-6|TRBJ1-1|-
TGTGCCAGCAGTTACTCCGACACGAACACTGAAGCTTTCTTT
CASSYSDTNTEAFF
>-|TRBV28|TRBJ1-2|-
TGTGCCAGCAGTTTGGGGGGACTGGGCGACTATGGCTACACCTTC
CASSLGGLGDYGYTF
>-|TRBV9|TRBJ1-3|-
-
CASSVVGSGAALVF
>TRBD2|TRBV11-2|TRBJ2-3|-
TGTGCCAGCAGGCAATCAAGGACTAGCGTTCATACGCAGTATTTT
CASRQSRTSVHTQYF
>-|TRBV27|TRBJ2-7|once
TGTGCCAGCAGCCTCGGACTTCCCTACGAGCAGTACTTC
CASSLGLPYEQYF
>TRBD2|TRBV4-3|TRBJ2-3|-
TGCGCCAGCAGCCGGGAAAGCGGGGGGGCAAGGGATACGCAGTATTTT
CASSRESGGARDTQYF
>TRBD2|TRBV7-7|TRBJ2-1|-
TGTGCCAGCAGCTTCGGACTAGCGGGGAACAATGAGCAGTTCTTC
CASSFGLAGNNEQFF
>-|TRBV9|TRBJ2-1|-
TGTGCCAGCAGCGTAGGGGCTAGCGTCTCCTACAATGAGCAGTTCTTC
CASSVGASVSYNEQFF
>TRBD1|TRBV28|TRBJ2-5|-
TGTGCCAGCAGTCTCGGGGACAGGGGGCAAGAGACCCAGTACTTC
CASSLGDRGQETQYF
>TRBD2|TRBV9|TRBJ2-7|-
TGTGCCAGCAGCCCGCAGACTAGCGGGAGCTCCTACGAGCAGTACTTC
CASSPQTSGSSYEQYF
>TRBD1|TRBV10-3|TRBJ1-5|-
TGTGCCATCACCGCGGGACAGGGAAACAATCAGCCCCAGCATTTT
CAITAGQGNNQPQHF
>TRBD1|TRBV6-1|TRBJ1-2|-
TGTGCCAGCAGGGCCGGGCAGGGGGTTAACTATGGCTACACCTTC
CASRAGQGVNYGYTF
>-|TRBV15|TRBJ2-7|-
TGTGCCACCAGCAGTTTACTGGGGAGGCCCCTTGAGCAGTACTTC
CATSSLLGRPLEQYF
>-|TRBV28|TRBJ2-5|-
TGTGCCAGCAGTTTATATGCGCAGGGGCAAGAGACCCAGTACTTC
CASSLYAQGQETQYF
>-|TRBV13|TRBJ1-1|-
TGTGCCAGCAGCCCACCCCCAGAGAACACTGAAGCTTTCTTT
CASSPPPENTEAFF
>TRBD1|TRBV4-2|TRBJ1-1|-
TGTGCCAGCAGCCAAGGGACAGGGGTCGCTGAAGCTTTCTTT
CASSQGTGVAEAFF
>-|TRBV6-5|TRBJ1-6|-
TGTGCCAGCAGTTACCGGGGGACCTATAATTCACCCCTCCACTTT
CASSYRGTYNSPLHF
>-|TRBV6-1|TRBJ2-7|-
TGTGCCAGCAGAGGGGGCTACGAGCAGTACTTC
CASRGGYEQYF
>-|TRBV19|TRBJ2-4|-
TGTGCCAGTAGTACCTCTGAGATAGCCAAAAACATTCAGTACTTC
CASSTSEIAKNIQYF
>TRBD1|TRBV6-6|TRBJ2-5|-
TGTGCCAGCAGTTACGTTCGAGGGGGCGAGGAGACCCAGTACTTC
CASSYVRGGEETQYF
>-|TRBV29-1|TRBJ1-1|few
TGCAGCGTTGGGGCCGGTTGGGCCATGAACACTGAAGCTTTCTTT
CSVGAGWAMNTEAFF
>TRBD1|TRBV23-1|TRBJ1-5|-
TGCGCCAGCAGTCAAACGGACAGGGGAAGTAATCAGCCCCAGCATTTT
CASSQTDRGSNQPQHF